This T cell receptor beta chain originates from a study of blood T cell repertoires in COVID-19. The CDR3 contains 14 residues. Trimming at V came to 4 bases and at J to 6 bases, leaving 5 bases not matched to a gene. Germline CDR1 SGHRS, CDR2 YFSETQ. In the authors' methods: Estimated nucleated cell counts came from reference gene primer amplification. TCRdb keeps only in-frame clones here, not all; method: immunoSEQ multiplex PCR. That table supplies the V and J calls and clone size; D and trimming were determined from the DNA. The sample yields about 270,000 clones, under 90% seen once. The sequenced material came from peripheral blood. The sequence was obtained from a woman between 18 and 29 years old with acute or convalescent COVID-19. The chain carries TRBV5-1 and TRBJ2-4; TRBD1 agrees at 9 bases. CDR3 nucleotide sequence: TGCGCCAGCAGCCTCGACAGGGGGATAAACATTCAGTACTTC. It translates to CASSLDRGINIQYF.